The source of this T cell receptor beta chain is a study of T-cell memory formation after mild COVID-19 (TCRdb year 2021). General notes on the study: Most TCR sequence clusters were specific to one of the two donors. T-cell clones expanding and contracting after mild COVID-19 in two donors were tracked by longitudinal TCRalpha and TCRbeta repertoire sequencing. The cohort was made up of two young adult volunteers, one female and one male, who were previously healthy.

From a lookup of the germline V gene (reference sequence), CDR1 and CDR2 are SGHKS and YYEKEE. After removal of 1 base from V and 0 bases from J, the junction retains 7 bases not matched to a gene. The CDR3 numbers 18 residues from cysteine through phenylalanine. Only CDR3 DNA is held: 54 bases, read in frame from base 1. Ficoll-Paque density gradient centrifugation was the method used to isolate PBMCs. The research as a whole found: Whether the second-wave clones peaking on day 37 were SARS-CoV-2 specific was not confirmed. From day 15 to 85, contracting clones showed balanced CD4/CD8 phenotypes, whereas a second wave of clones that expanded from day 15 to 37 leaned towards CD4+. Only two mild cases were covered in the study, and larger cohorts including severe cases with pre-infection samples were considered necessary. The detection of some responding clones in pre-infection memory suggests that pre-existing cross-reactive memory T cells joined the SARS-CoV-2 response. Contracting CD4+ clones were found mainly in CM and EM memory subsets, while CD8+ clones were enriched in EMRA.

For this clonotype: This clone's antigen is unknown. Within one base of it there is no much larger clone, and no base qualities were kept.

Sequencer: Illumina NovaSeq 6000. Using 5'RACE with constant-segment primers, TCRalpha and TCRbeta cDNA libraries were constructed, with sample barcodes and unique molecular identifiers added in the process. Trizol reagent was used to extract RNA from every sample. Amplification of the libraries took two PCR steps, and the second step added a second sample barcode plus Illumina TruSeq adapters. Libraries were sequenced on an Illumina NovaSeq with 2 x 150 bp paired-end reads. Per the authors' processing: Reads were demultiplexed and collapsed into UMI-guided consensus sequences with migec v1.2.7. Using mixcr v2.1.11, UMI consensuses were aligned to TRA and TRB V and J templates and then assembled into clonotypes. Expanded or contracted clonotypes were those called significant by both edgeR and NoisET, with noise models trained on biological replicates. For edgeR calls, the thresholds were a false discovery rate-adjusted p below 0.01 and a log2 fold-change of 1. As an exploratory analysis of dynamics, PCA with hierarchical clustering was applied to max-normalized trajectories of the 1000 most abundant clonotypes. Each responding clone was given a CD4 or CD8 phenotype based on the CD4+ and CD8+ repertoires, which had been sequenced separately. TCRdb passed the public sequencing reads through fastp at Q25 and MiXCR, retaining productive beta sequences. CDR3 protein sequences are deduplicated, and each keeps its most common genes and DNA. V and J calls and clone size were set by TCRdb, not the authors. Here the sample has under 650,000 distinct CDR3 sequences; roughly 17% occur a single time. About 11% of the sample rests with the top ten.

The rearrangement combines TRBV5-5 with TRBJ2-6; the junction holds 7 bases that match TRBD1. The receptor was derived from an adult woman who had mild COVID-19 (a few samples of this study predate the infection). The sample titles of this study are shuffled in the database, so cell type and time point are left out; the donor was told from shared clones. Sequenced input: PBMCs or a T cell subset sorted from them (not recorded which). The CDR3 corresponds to CASSLLRDRASGANVLTF. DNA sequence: TGTGCCAGCAGCTTGCTCCGGGACAGAGCCTCTGGGGCCAACGTCCTGACTTTC.